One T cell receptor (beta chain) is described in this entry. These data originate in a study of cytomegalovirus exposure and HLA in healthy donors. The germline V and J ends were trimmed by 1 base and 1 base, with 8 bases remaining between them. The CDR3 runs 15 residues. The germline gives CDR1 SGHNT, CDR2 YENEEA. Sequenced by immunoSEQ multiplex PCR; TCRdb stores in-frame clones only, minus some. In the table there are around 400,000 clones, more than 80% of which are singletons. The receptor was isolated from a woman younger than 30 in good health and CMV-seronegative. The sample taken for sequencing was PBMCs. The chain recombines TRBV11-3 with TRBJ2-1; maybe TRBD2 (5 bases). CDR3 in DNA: TGTGCCAGCAGCTTAGGGAGGCAGTCCTACAATGAGCAGTTCTTC. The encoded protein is CASSLGRQSYNEQFF.